This record concerns one TCR beta chain sequence. Its antigen is undetermined. This specimen comes from a study of monozygotic twins with inflammatory bowel disease. Donors each gave over 2 ml of blood. The CDR3 runs to 14 residues. The germline CDR1 and CDR2 sequences are SGHRS and YFSETQ. The study's findings and limits: With inverse Simpson as the measure, TCRbeta diversity was lower in IBD patients than in healthy co-twins. Extra variability in the repertoires of patients may have come from differing immunosuppressive treatments.

TCRdb processed the 5' RACE reads again and assigns one entry to each CDR3 protein, with no DNA. The table gives hundreds of thousands of distinct CDR3 sequences; the top ten clones make up about 2.4% of it. This TCR derives from a human donor with ulcerative colitis or Crohn's disease, or a healthy co-twin of an affected twin (not recorded which). The chain recombines TRBV5-1 with TRBJ1-1; TCRdb names TRBD1, which stays unverified in the absence of DNA. Sample: blood. The CDR3: CASRSEGASTEAFF.